This T cell receptor (beta chain) stems from a study of neurological immune-mediated disorders. Germline V gene sequence: CDR1 SGHKS, CDR2 YYEKEE (reference sequence). The CDR3 has 14 residues. J lost 3 bases, V lost 2 bases, and 4 bases had no gene match. The output of every sequencing run exceeded 190 million TCR-beta sequences, derived from 15-18 subjects. TCRdb processed the 5' RACE reads anew with MiXCR; each CDR3 protein has one entry. There are about 79,000 distinct CDR3 sequences in the sample; 13% to 15% occur only once, and 6.8% lies in the top ten. Blood bank volunteers in Maryland, USA, served as healthy controls. This clonotype was recorded many times.

The TCR sequence derives from a woman aged 45-65 years in good health. Sequencing used PBMCs. V is TRBV5-5 and J is TRBJ1-1; 7 nucleotides match TRBD1. CDR3 sequence (DNA): TGTGCCAGCAGCTTTAGGGACAGTTACACTGAAGCTTTCTTT. Translation: CASSFRDSYTEAFF.